The entry below describes one TCR beta chain. The V end was cut by 5 bases, the J end by 2 bases, with 18 bases between. Germline-derived CDR1 and CDR2 are SGHRS and YFSETQ. The CDR3 is 16 residues long. The sample comes from a study of Ad26.COV2.S vaccination and SARS-CoV-2 variants. The wider study: Trial arm assignment for the donor was COV1001 Ad26.COV2.S.

The method was immunoSEQ multiplex PCR; TCRdb's version includes in-frame clones alone and lacks a portion of them. The table has 350,000 to 500,000 clones, 90% seen once. Treatment meaning: 15 to 20 received Ad26.COV2.S at low or high dose, single or two shots; about 5 received placebo; per-sample allocation not given. Day 63 following the first vaccine or placebo injection was when the samples were taken. It was an adult aged 18-55 years in Boston who was the donor. This receptor was obtained from a person between 18 and 65 years old who received the Ad26.COV2.S COVID-19 vaccine or a placebo. This specimen was peripheral blood, taken in a trial of Ad26.COV2.S vaccine versus placebo. The chain uses TRBV5-1 and TRBJ2-3, with a possible D match to TRBD2 (5 bases). This CDR3 is CASSGLGGPNTDTQYF. Written as DNA, the CDR3 is TGCGCCAGCAGTGGTCTTGGCGGGCCTAACACAGATACGCAGTATTTT.